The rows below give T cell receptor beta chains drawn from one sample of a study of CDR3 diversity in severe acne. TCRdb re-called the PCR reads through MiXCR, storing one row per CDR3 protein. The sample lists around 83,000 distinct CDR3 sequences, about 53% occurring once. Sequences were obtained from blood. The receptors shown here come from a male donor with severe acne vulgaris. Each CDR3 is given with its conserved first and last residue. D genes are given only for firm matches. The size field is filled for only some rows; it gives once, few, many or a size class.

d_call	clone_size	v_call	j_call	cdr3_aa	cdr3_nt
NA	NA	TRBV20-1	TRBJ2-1	CSASGTPDSGYNEQFF	TGCAGTGCTAGCGGGACACCGGATTCGGGCTACAATGAGCAGTTCTTC
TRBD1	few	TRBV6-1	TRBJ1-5	CASTGGFSNQPQHF	TGTGCCAGCACAGGGGGCTTTAGCAATCAGCCCCAGCATTTT
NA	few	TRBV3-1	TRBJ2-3	CASGNTDTQYF	TGTGCCAGCGGAAACACAGATACGCAGTATTTT
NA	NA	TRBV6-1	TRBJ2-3	CASSFAADTQYF	TGTGCCAGCAGCTTCGCTGCAGATACGCAGTATTTT
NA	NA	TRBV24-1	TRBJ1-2	CATSYPTPDGYTF	TGTGCCACCAGTTACCCGACCCCGGACGGCTACACCTTC
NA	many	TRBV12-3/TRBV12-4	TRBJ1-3	CASTGVVVGNTIYF	TGTGCCAGCACAGGGGTAGTAGTCGGGAACACCATATATTTT
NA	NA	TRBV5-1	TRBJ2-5	CASSLGGLGEEQETQCF	TGCGCCAGCAGCTTGGGAGGTTTAGGGGAGGAGCAAGAGACCCAGTGCTTC
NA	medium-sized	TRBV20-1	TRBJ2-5	CSARLGGPETQYF	TGCAGTGCTAGACTCGGGGGCCCAGAGACCCAGTACTTC
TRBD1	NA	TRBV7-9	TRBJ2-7	CASSLGARTGNCGQYF	TGTGCCAGCAGCTTAGGGGCGAGGACAGGTAATTGCGGGCAGTACTTC
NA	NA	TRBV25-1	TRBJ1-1	CASRKGIGTEAFF	TGTGCCAGCAGAAAGGGAATTGGGACTGAAGCTTTCTTT
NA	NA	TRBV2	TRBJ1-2	CASRGDGYTF	TGTGCCAGCAGGGGTGATGGCTACACCTTC
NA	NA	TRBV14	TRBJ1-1	CASSQDVFRNTEAFF	TGTGCCAGCAGCCAAGATGTTTTCCGGAACACTGAAGCTTTCTTT
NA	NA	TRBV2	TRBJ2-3	CASSDQFSGVGGDTQYF	TGTGCCAGCAGTGACCAGTTTAGCGGAGTTGGGGGAGATACGCAGTATTTT
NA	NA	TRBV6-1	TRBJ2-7	CASRWRGTTTYEQYF	TGTGCCAGCCGTTGGAGGGGAACGACCACCTACGAGCAGTACTTC
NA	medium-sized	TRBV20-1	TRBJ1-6	CSAGPALGDNSPLHF	TGCAGTGCCGGGCCGGCACTTGGCGATAATTCACCCCTCCACTTT
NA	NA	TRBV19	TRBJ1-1	CASSIPYSLNTEAFF	TGTGCCAGTAGTATACCCTATTCGCTTAACACTGAAGCTTTCTTT